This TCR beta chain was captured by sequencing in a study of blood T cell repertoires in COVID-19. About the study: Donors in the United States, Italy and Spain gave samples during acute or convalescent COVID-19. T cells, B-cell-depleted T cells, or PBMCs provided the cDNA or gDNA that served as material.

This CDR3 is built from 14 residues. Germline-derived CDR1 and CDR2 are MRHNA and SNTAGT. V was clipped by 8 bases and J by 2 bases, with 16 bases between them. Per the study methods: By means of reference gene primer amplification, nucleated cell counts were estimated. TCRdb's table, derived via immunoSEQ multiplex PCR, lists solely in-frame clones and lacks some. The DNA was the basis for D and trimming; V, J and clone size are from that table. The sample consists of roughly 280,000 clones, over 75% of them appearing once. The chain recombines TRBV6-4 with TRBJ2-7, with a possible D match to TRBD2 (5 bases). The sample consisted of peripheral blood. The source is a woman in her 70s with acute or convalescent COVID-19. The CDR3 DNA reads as TGTGCCAGCGGAGGTAGTCAATGTACCTACGAGCAGTACTTC. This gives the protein CASGGSQCTYEQYF.